This T cell receptor (beta chain) was sequenced for a study of T cells expressing NK-cell markers. Study context: Sequencing of TCR beta repertoires drew on sorted CD3+CD56+NKG2C+, CD3+CD56+NKG2C- and CD3+CD56-NKG2C+ T cells. Findings of the study overall: Dominant NKG2C+ clonotypes in six donors made up about 1.0-7.0% of CD8+ T cells.

CDR3 size: 12 residues. CDR1 and CDR2 from the germline V gene are LGHNT and FRNRAP. With respect to this clonotype: Its target is unknown.

Making the TCR beta cDNA relied on 5'RACE template switching with UMIs. Each CDR3 protein gets one entry in TCRdb, which reprocessed the 5' RACE reads and gives no DNA. The sample features around 280,000 distinct CDR3 sequences, with 0.3% to 0.45% in its top ten. The receptor was derived from a man younger than 35 in good health. The sample taken for sequencing was blood T cells: a sorted CD56 or NKG2C T cell subset, CD4+ or CD8+ T cells, or bulk PBMC T cells (not recorded which). This rearrangement joins TRBV12-5 to TRBJ2-1; the D call of TRBD2 rests on TCRdb alone, since no DNA is present to check it. The chain's CDR3 is CASGLLGVEQFF.